A selection of T cell receptor beta chains follows, all from one sample in a study of early T cells in non-severe SARS-CoV-2 infection. One entry per CDR3 protein results from TCRdb running MiXCR on the 5' RACE reads. The sample contains some 82,000 distinct CDR3 sequences, more than 5% of which appear only once. Input material: whole blood. The receptors were gathered from an adult who was a healthcare worker with PCR-confirmed SARS-CoV-2 infection or an uninfected control (not recorded which). Each CDR3 is given with its conserved first and last residue. A D gene is named only where the DNA matches it firmly. Clone sizes are given selectively: once, few, many, or a class where the clone is expanded.

CDR3 protein,CDR3 DNA,D gene,J gene,clone size,V gene
CSASGRARGTQYF,TGCAGTGCTAGCGGAAGGGCCAGAGGGACGCAGTATTTT,NA,TRBJ2-3,few,TRBV20-1
CASSSGRVLDYDEQFF,TGTGCCAGCAGCTCAGGCCGGGTTCTCGACTACGATGAGCAGTTCTTC,NA,TRBJ2-1,NA,TRBV7-8
CSAATGGRQPQHF,TGCAGTGCCGCAACAGGGGGCCGCCAGCCCCAGCATTTT,TRBD1,TRBJ1-5,few,TRBV20-1
CSVVLVGARTGELFF,TGCAGCGTTGTTTTAGTCGGGGCACGAACCGGGGAGCTGTTTTTT,NA,TRBJ2-2,many,TRBV29-1
CASSPRKAVVHGERFF,TGTGCCAGCAGCCCCCGCAAGGCAGTTGTTCACGGGGAGCGATTTTTT,NA,TRBJ2-2,many,TRBV7-2
CASSYGVGEKLFF,TGTGCCAGCAGTTACGGGGTGGGGGAAAAACTGTTTTTT,NA,TRBJ1-4,many,TRBV6-6
CSANPGKVGEQYF,TGCAGTGCTAACCCAGGGAAAGTTGGGGAGCAGTACTTC,NA,TRBJ2-7,many,TRBV20-1
CASSSQGYEQYF,TGTGCCAGCAGCTCGCAGGGCTACGAGCAGTACTTC,NA,TRBJ2-7,many,TRBV11-2
CASSLGGGTEAFF,TGTGCCAGCAGCTTGGGCGGTGGCACTGAAGCTTTCTTT,NA,TRBJ1-1,many,TRBV7-6
CASISLTGGPYNEQFF,TGTGCCAGCATATCCTTGACAGGTGGGCCCTACAATGAGCAGTTCTTC,NA,TRBJ2-1,NA,TRBV28
CASSAGTGSNQPQHF,TGTGCCAGCAGTGCGGGGACAGGGAGCAATCAGCCCCAGCATTTT,TRBD1,TRBJ1-5,few,TRBV6-1
CASSPRLAGGREQYF,TGTGCCAGCAGTCCAAGACTAGCGGGAGGAAGGGAGCAGTACTTC,TRBD2,TRBJ2-7,NA,TRBV6-2/TRBV6-3
CASDTASGNQETQYF,TGTGCCAGTGATACCGCCAGCGGGAATCAAGAGACCCAGTACTTC,TRBD2,TRBJ2-5,many,TRBV4-2
CASSESLAGFNEQFF,TGTGCCAGCAGTGAAAGTCTAGCGGGATTCAATGAGCAGTTCTTC,TRBD2,TRBJ2-1,NA,TRBV2
CASSGSIDSPLHF,TGTGCCAGCTCAGGCTCTATTGATTCACCCCTCCACTTT,NA,TRBJ1-6,few,TRBV18
CSVESGGTVYGYTF,TGCAGCGTTGAATCCGGGGGCACTGTCTATGGCTACACCTTC,NA,TRBJ1-2,many,TRBV29-1
CSANREGMDTQYF,TGCAGTGCTAATAGGGAGGGCATGGATACGCAGTATTTT,TRBD2,TRBJ2-3,NA,TRBV20-1
CASSQVPTEAFF,TGTGCCAGCAGCCAAGTTCCCACTGAAGCTTTCTTT,NA,TRBJ1-1,many,TRBV3-1
CATRLLHTDTQYF,TGTGCCACGAGACTACTCCACACAGATACGCAGTATTTT,NA,TRBJ2-3,NA,TRBV6-5
CASSLVSGGIRNTEAFF,TGTGCCAGCAGCTTGGTCAGCGGGGGGATTAGGAACACTGAAGCTTTCTTT,NA,TRBJ1-1,few,TRBV5-6
CASSQIQAVTGELFF,TGCGCCAGCAGCCAAATACAAGCAGTCACCGGGGAGCTGTTTTTT,NA,TRBJ2-2,many,TRBV4-3
CASSQDWGSSSGNTIYF,TGTGCCAGCAGCCAAGATTGGGGCAGCAGCTCTGGAAACACCATATATTTT,NA,TRBJ1-3,many,TRBV4-2
CASSPSGGNYEQYF,TGTGCCAGCAGCCCTAGCGGGGGCAACTACGAGCAGTACTTC,TRBD2,TRBJ2-7,many,TRBV3-1
CASIGRPRTEAFF,TGTGCCAGCATCGGACGTCCGCGCACTGAAGCTTTCTTT,NA,TRBJ1-1,NA,TRBV5-4
CASSPPANTEAFF,TGTGCCAGCAGCCCTCCAGCGAACACTGAAGCTTTCTTT,NA,TRBJ1-1,many,TRBV13
CASSLGTGPNSPLHF,TGTGCCAGCAGCTTAGGGACAGGTCCCAATTCACCCCTCCACTTT,TRBD1,TRBJ1-6,many,TRBV7-9
CASSPARVSEAFF,TGTGCCAGCAGTCCCGCTAGGGTCTCTGAAGCTTTCTTT,NA,TRBJ1-1,NA,TRBV6-2/TRBV6-3
CSAITGTSGSNDIQYF,TGCAGTGCTATTACAGGGACTAGCGGGAGTAATGACATTCAGTACTTC,TRBD2,TRBJ2-4,many,TRBV20-1
CASSPHPPGQQYYIEAFF,TGTGCCAGCAGCCCGCATCCCCCGGGACAGCAATACTATATCGAAGCTTTCTTT,NA,TRBJ1-1,few,TRBV3-2
CAISESGDSLGGYTF,TGTGCCATCAGTGAGTCGGGGGACTCGCTTGGTGGCTACACCTTC,NA,TRBJ1-2,many,TRBV10-3
CSARDRASGNTIYF,TGCAGTGCTAGAGATCGGGCAAGTGGAAACACCATATATTTT,NA,TRBJ1-3,few,TRBV20-1
CASSSGTSPGTIYF,TGCGCCAGCAGCTCCGGGACCTCCCCAGGGACCATATATTTT,NA,TRBJ1-3,few,TRBV5-1
CASSMGLTNKYNEQFF,TGTGCCAGTAGTATGGGCCTAACCAATAAATACAATGAGCAGTTCTTC,NA,TRBJ2-1,few,TRBV19
CASSQSTGGGYGYTF,TGTGCCAGCAGCCAATCAACAGGGGGCGGCTATGGCTACACCTTC,TRBD1,TRBJ1-2,many,TRBV4-2
CASSWDRGTEAFF,TGTGCCAGCAGCTGGGACAGGGGCACTGAAGCTTTCTTT,TRBD1,TRBJ1-1,few,TRBV5-4
CASSYTGTGNTEAFF,TGCGCCAGCAGTTATACCGGGACAGGGAACACTGAAGCTTTCTTT,TRBD1,TRBJ1-1,few,TRBV10-2
CASSQEDRDLNYGYTF,TGTGCCAGCAGCCAAGAAGACAGAGACCTTAACTATGGCTACACCTTC,NA,TRBJ1-2,NA,TRBV4-2
CASSNTGTVSSYEQYF,TGTGCCAGCAGCAACACCGGGACAGTTAGCTCCTACGAGCAGTACTTC,TRBD1,TRBJ2-7,few,TRBV7-2
CASSYSNFHGRDTGELFF,TGTGCCAGCAGTTACTCGAATTTCCACGGGAGAGACACCGGGGAGCTGTTTTTT,NA,TRBJ2-2,few,TRBV6-2/TRBV6-3
CASSLTSGGPHSETQYF,TGCGCCAGCAGCTTGACTAGCGGGGGCCCGCATAGCGAGACCCAGTACTTC,TRBD2,TRBJ2-5,few,TRBV5-1
CASSPQITYGYTF,TGTGCCAGCAGCCCGCAGATTACCTATGGCTACACCTTC,NA,TRBJ1-2,many,TRBV7-9
CASSQDPGLAGYDGANVLTF,TGTGCCAGCAGCCAAGACCCGGGACTAGCGGGATACGATGGGGCCAACGTCCTGACTTTC,NA,TRBJ2-6,NA,TRBV3-2
CASSMLAGGNEQYF,TGTGCCAGTAGTATGCTCGCGGGGGGCAACGAGCAGTACTTC,TRBD2,TRBJ2-7,NA,TRBV19
CASSYTDGQTQYF,TGTGCCAGCAGCTACACGGACGGACAGACCCAGTACTTC,NA,TRBJ2-5,many,TRBV5-4
CSARSGLAYEQYF,TGCAGTGCTAGATCGGGACTAGCCTACGAGCAGTACTTC,TRBD2,TRBJ2-7,many,TRBV20-1
CASSSLVGFYGYTF,TGTGCCAGCAGCTCACTTGTGGGTTTTTATGGCTACACCTTC,NA,TRBJ1-2,few,TRBV7-9
CASSSDTSGGYNEQFF,TGCGCCAGCAGCTCCGACACTAGCGGAGGGTACAATGAGCAGTTCTTC,TRBD2,TRBJ2-1,NA,TRBV5-1
CSASREEEQYF,TGCAGTGCTAGTCGTGAGGAGGAGCAGTACTTC,NA,TRBJ2-7,few,TRBV20-1
CASSPSTPATNEKLFF,TGTGCCAGCTCACCATCGACCCCCGCAACTAATGAAAAACTGTTTTTT,NA,TRBJ1-4,few,TRBV18
CASSQSGAAGYGYTF,TGTGCCAGCAGCCAGAGTGGGGCGGCAGGCTATGGCTACACCTTC,NA,TRBJ1-2,NA,TRBV28
CASSQGLDRAFHGYTF,TGCGCCAGCAGCCAAGGTCTGGACAGGGCCTTCCATGGCTACACCTTC,TRBD1,TRBJ1-2,NA,TRBV4-1
CASSPIAGDGELFF,TGTGCCAGCTCACCGATTGCAGGGGACGGGGAGCTGTTTTTT,NA,TRBJ2-2,many,TRBV18
CASSSYRGTSVKTQYF,TGTGCCAGCAGCAGCTACAGGGGAACGTCCGTAAAGACCCAGTACTTC,TRBD1,TRBJ2-5,NA,TRBV7-2
CASSRSEAITEAFF,TGTGCCAGCAGCCGCTCGGAGGCGATCACTGAAGCTTTCTTT,NA,TRBJ1-1,many,TRBV5-5
CAISGRGDQPQHF,TGTGCCATCAGTGGCCGGGGTGATCAGCCCCAGCATTTT,NA,TRBJ1-5,few,TRBV10-3